The present T cell receptor beta chain was sequenced within a study of response to subunit inactivated influenza vaccine. Study-level results: Researchers suggested that each seasonal influenza vaccination recruits few new T cells.

The CDR3 is 16 residues long. Germline V CDR1 and CDR2: SGHRS, YFSETQ. With 4 bases removed from V and 0 bases from J, the gap between germline ends came to 14 bases. TCRdb re-called the RT-PCR reads with MiXCR, one entry per CDR3 protein. The repertoire holds approximately 490,000 distinct CDR3 sequences, 6.5% to 8% seen once, with 13% in the top ten. This clonotype was recorded many times. Its antigen is not identified. The sample here was PBMCs from blood, taken 23 to 25 months after vaccination. The TCR was taken from a man between 45 and 75 years old who received an inactivated influenza vaccine. The chain combines TRBV5-1 with TRBJ2-1, with D possibly being TRBD2 (5 bases). The CDR3 is CASSRGLEISYNEQFF. CDR3 DNA sequence: TGCGCCAGCAGCCGAGGACTGGAGATCTCCTACAATGAGCAGTTCTTC.